Listed below are T cell receptor beta chains from one sample, sequenced in a study of vaccination and CD4 T cells after COVID-19. These receptors have no identified antigens. A single record per CDR3 protein comes from TCRdb applying MiXCR to the PCR reads. The sample lists approximately 13,000 distinct CDR3 sequences; about 47% were seen once. Sequencing was performed on CD4+ T cells from blood, cultured in vitro. The receptors were sampled from a human donor who had recovered from COVID-19. CDR3s include the opening cysteine and the closing phenylalanine or tryptophan. A D gene is named only where the DNA matches it firmly. Not all rows give a size; the values are once, few, many and, for expanded clones, a class.

DNA: TGTGCCACCGTCGAGGGACGCCTTGAAGCTTTCTTT
CDR3: CATVEGRLEAFF
V: TRBV6-1
D: .
J: TRBJ1-1
size: few

DNA: TGTGCCACCAGCAGTAGGACTAGCGGGAGCCGAGAGACCCAGTACTTC
CDR3: CATSSRTSGSRETQYF
V: TRBV15
D: TRBD2
J: TRBJ2-5
size: few

DNA: TGCAGTGCTCCGCGACTAGTCCAAGGCACAGATACGCAGTATTTT
CDR3: CSAPRLVQGTDTQYF
V: TRBV20-1
D: .
J: TRBJ2-3
size: few

DNA: TGCAGTGCTAGACTAAGCGGACTAGCGGGGACCGGGGAGCTGTTTTTT
CDR3: CSARLSGLAGTGELFF
V: TRBV20-1
D: TRBD2
J: TRBJ2-2
size: .

DNA: TGCAGTGCTAAGGTCGGCGACACTGAAGCTTTCTTT
CDR3: CSAKVGDTEAFF
V: TRBV20-1
D: .
J: TRBJ1-1
size: few

DNA: TGTGCCAGCAGTCCGGGCAACTATGGCTACACCTTC
CDR3: CASSPGNYGYTF
V: TRBV2
D: .
J: TRBJ1-2
size: few

DNA: TGTGCCAGCGCCGGGACACTAAACACTGAAGCTTTCTTT
CDR3: CASAGTLNTEAFF
V: TRBV19
D: .
J: TRBJ1-1
size: .

DNA: TGTGCCAGCAGCCGCCCGCCGAGGCTAGACACAGATACGCAGTATTTT
CDR3: CASSRPPRLDTDTQYF
V: TRBV7-8
D: .
J: TRBJ2-3
size: .

DNA: TGTGCCAGCACAATTACTTTTAGCGGGAGAAACGACGAGCAGTACTTC
CDR3: CASTITFSGRNDEQYF
V: TRBV6-1
D: TRBD2
J: TRBJ2-7
size: .

DNA: TGTGCCAGCAGTGAAAGGACAGGGAACTATGGCTACACCTTC
CDR3: CASSERTGNYGYTF
V: TRBV2
D: TRBD1
J: TRBJ1-2
size: few

DNA: TGTGCCAGCAGCAGGGGGGGGCAGGGAAACACCATATATTTT
CDR3: CASSRGGQGNTIYF
V: TRBV6-1
D: TRBD1
J: TRBJ1-3
size: .

DNA: TGTGCCAGCAGGGTCCGGGACAGGGAAAGTAATGAGCAGTTCTTC
CDR3: CASRVRDRESNEQFF
V: TRBV28
D: TRBD1
J: TRBJ2-1
size: .

DNA: TGCAGTGCTAGAGATGGTCTGTCGGGGCATTTT
CDR3: CSARDGLSGHF
V: TRBV20-1
D: .
J: TRBJ1-5
size: few

DNA: TGTGCCAGCAGCGACTACAGGGGGCAAGAGACCCAGTACTTC
CDR3: CASSDYRGQETQYF
V: TRBV5-4
D: TRBD1
J: TRBJ2-5
size: .

DNA: TGTGCCAGCAGCTTAGAGCGGCGGGCAGGACGCCTCTACGAGCAGTACTTC
CDR3: CASSLERRAGRLYEQYF
V: TRBV7-2
D: .
J: TRBJ2-7
size: few

DNA: TGTGCCAGCAGTTCGACAGGGGGACATAACTATGGCTACACCTTC
CDR3: CASSSTGGHNYGYTF
V: TRBV6-5
D: TRBD1
J: TRBJ1-2
size: .

DNA: TGTGCCAGCAGGTATAGCGGACCCCAAGAGACCCAGTACTTC
CDR3: CASRYSGPQETQYF
V: TRBV6-2/TRBV6-3
D: .
J: TRBJ2-5
size: few

DNA: TGTGCCAGCAGTCGGACCGGGACTAGCGGGAATGAGCAGTTCTTC
CDR3: CASSRTGTSGNEQFF
V: TRBV2
D: TRBD2
J: TRBJ2-1
size: .

DNA: TGTGCCAGTAGTATCAAAGCGGGAGGGCCGGTCGGGGAGCTGTTTTTT
CDR3: CASSIKAGGPVGELFF
V: TRBV19
D: TRBD2
J: TRBJ2-2
size: .

DNA: TGTGCCAGCAGTGAGACTAGCGGGAGAAGCGGCACCGGGGAGCTGTTTTTT
CDR3: CASSETSGRSGTGELFF
V: TRBV2
D: TRBD2
J: TRBJ2-2
size: .

DNA: TGTGCCAGCAGTTTAGGGCAGTTCACCGGGGAGCTGTTTTTT
CDR3: CASSLGQFTGELFF
V: TRBV28
D: .
J: TRBJ2-2
size: .

DNA: TGTGCCAGCAGGATGACCTACGAGCAGTACTTC
CDR3: CASRMTYEQYF
V: TRBV2
D: .
J: TRBJ2-7
size: few

DNA: TGTGCCAGTAGTATTCCCAGCGGGGGGCTAGCCAAAAACATTCAGTACTTC
CDR3: CASSIPSGGLAKNIQYF
V: TRBV19
D: TRBD2
J: TRBJ2-4
size: .

DNA: TGTGCCAGCAGTTCCCCCGGGCGGGGACAAGGGACCCAGTACTTC
CDR3: CASSSPGRGQGTQYF
V: TRBV5-4
D: .
J: TRBJ2-5
size: once

DNA: TGCAGCTTCCGGACTTTCCAAGAGACCCAGTACTTC
CDR3: CSFRTFQETQYF
V: TRBV20-1
D: .
J: TRBJ2-5
size: .

DNA: TGCAGTGCTCCTACTACAGGGTTAGCCGGGGAGCTGTTTTTT
CDR3: CSAPTTGLAGELFF
V: TRBV20-1
D: .
J: TRBJ2-2
size: .